This T cell receptor (beta chain) comes out of a study of blood T cell repertoires in COVID-19. Study context: COVID-19 samples collected from the United States, Italy and Spain covered acute and convalescent phases. T cells, B-cell-depleted T cells, or PBMCs supplied cDNA or gDNA.

This CDR3 is built from 14 residues. Germline V gene lookup returns CDR1 SGHAT and CDR2 FQNNGV. Trimming removed 0 bases from V and 7 bases from J, with 10 bases in between. As handled by the study authors: Scientists estimated how many nucleated cells there were by amplifying reference gene primers. TCRdb's table, derived via immunoSEQ multiplex PCR, lists solely in-frame clones and lacks some. V, J and clone size are taken as reported in that table, and D and trimming were inferred from the DNA itself. The sample lists under 100,000 clones, roughly 86% occurring once. This receptor was obtained from a man aged 35 to 55 with acute or convalescent COVID-19. Sequenced: peripheral blood. The J gene is TRBJ1-5, the V gene TRBV11-2; D may be TRBD1 (6 bases). For the CDR3, the DNA is TGTGCCAGCAGCTTAGAAGGACAGAAGCAGCCCCAGCATTTT. Amino acid sequence: CASSLEGQKQPQHF. Full variable domain (missing parts from reference TRBV11-2 and TRBJ1-5): EAGVAQSPRYKIIEKRQSVAFWCNPISGHATLYWYQQILGQGPKLLIQFQNNGVVDDSQLPKDRFSAERLKGVDSTLKIQPAKLEDSAVYLCASSLEGQKQPQHFGDGTRLSIL.